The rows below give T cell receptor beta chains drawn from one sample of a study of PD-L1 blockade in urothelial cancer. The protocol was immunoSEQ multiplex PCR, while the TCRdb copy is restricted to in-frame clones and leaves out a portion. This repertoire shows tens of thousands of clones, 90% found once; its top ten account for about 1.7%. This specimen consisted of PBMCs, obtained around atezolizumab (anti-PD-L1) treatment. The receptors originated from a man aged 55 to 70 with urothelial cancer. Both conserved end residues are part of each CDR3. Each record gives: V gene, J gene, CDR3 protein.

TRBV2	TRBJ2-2	CASSQAPLTGELFF
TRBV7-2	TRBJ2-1	CASSLVGAIAGGNNEQFF
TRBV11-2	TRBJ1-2	CASSLDPGGGYGYTF
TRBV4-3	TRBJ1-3	CASSQTGTGNTIYF
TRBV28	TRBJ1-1	CASSLRFEAFF
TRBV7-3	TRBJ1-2	CASSSRTGDGYTF
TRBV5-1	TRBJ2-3	CASSQGQGATDTQYF
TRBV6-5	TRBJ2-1	CASSFDRVNEQFF
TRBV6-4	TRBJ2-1	CASSVAGGYNEQFF
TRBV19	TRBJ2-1	CASTLAGVYNEQFF
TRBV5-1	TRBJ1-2	CASSPRDRVGYGYTF
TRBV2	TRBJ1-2	CASSAGRDYGYTF
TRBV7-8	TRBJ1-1	CASSLPGNTEAFF
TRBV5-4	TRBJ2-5	CASSLSSGGQETQYF
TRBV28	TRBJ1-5	CASSLFSGQQPQHF
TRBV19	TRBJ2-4	CASSIQATGLHIQYF
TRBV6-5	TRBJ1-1	CASSYSGGNTEAFF
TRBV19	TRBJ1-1	CASSIPGGAEAFF
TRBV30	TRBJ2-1	CAWTRIGTGSFF
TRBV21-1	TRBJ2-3	CASSERVGGRRDTQYF
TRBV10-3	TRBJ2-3	CAISESGGASTDTQYF
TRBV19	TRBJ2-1	CASSGSYNEQFF
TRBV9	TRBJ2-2	CASSDREKNTGELFF
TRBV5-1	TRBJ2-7	CASSLEPRGNEQYF
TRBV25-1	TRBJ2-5	CASSDDWMTGQETQYF
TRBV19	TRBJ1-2	CASSNTGLYGYTF
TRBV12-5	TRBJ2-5	CASGLVHTFGTQYF
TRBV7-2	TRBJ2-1	CASSFKTSGGFNEQFF
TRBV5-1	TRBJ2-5	CASSLGPRRAQNQETQYF
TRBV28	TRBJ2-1	CASSLRQGSFNEQFF
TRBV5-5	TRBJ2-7	CASSFRGVGDEQYF
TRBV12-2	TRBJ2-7	CASRLANPEPPYEQYF
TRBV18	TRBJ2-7	CASSLRRTGGDEQYF
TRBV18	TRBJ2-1	CASSLRRGVGNEQFF
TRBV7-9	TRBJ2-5	CASSFRQNQETQYF
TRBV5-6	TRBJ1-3	CASSETGEAGNTIYF
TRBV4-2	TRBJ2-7	CASSPGLAPPEQYF
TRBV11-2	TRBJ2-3	CASSSLLTDTQYF
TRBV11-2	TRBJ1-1	CASSLTENTEAFF
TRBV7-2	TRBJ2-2	CASSLHRGPTGELFF
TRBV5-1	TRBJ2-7	CASSPGTSGHYEQYF